This T cell receptor beta chain derives from a study of T cell responses to AZD1222 COVID-19 vaccine. In the case of this clone: Its antigen is unidentified.

This CDR3 is 15 amino acids long. Looked up from germline, CDR1 is SGHVS and CDR2 is FQNEAQ. V was clipped by 5 bases and J by 1 base, with 15 bases between them. Study-wide points: Targeting of unmutated variant regions was reportedly seen in nearly half of spike-specific TCRs.

Assay: immunoSEQ multiplex PCR; the TCRdb copy retains only in-frame clones and omits some. The table has roughly 96,000 clones, around 90% seen once. The sequence came from an adult in good health. The gene calls are TRBV7-8 and TRBJ2-7, with D possibly being TRBD1 (6 bases). Here the sequenced sample was peripheral blood, taken on day 0 of AZD1222 vaccination. CDR3 sequence: CASSPRTEFSYEQYF. The CDR3 nucleotides read TGTGCCAGCAGCCCTCGGACAGAGTTTTCCTACGAGCAGTACTTC.